These 2 T cell receptor beta chains originate from one sample sequenced in a study of blood T cell repertoires in COVID-19. Method: immunoSEQ multiplex PCR; TCRdb's copy keeps in-frame clones and lacks some. Among approximately 290,000 clones listed, 80% to 90% were seen once. The sequencing sample was made of PBMCs or T cells enriched from blood (not recorded which). These receptors were collected from a woman younger than 45 who had recovered from COVID-19.

This chain links TRBV6-1 with TRBJ2-7; maybe TRBD1 (6 bases). The CDR3 contains 16 residues. Trimming took 1 base from V and 2 from J, leaving 15 bases between them. Per germline, CDR1 MNHNS and CDR2 SASEGT. CDR3 in DNA: TGTGCCAGCAGTGAAGTGACAACAGGGAAGACCTACGAGCAGTACTTC. Translated, it gives CASSEVTTGKTYEQYF.

The V call is TRBV24-1, the J call TRBJ2-1, with a tentative D call TRBD1 (6 bases). V lost 4 bases, J lost 3 bases, and 9 bases lay in between. The CDR3 length is 14 residues. CDR1 KGHDR and CDR2 SFDVKD come from the germline V gene. The CDR3 sequence: CATSDQGRYNEQFF. DNA of the CDR3: TGTGCCACCAGTGACCAGGGGCGCTACAATGAGCAGTTCTTC.